This note documents a single T cell receptor (beta chain) sequence. These data belong to a study of blood T cell repertoires in COVID-19. About the study: Nucleic acid was either cDNA or gDNA, and it came from T cells, B-cell-depleted T cells, or PBMCs.

Sequencing used immunoSEQ multiplex PCR; TCRdb keeps in-frame clones, though not all of them. The sample lists approximately 250,000 clones; around 88% were seen once. Trimming cost V 0 bases and J 8 bases, with 11 bases left between them. This CDR3 region has 13 residues. Germline V gene lookup returns CDR1 SGHRS and CDR2 YFSETQ. Cohort allocation depended upon clinical history that participants reported. The TCR originated in a young woman who had recovered from COVID-19. V and J are TRBV5-1 and TRBJ1-1; D perhaps matches TRBD1 (5 bases). The specimen sequenced was PBMCs or T cells enriched from blood (not recorded which). CDR3 sequence: CASSLALTAEAFF. DNA for the CDR3: TGCGCCAGCAGCTTGGCATTGACAGCCGAAGCTTTCTTT.